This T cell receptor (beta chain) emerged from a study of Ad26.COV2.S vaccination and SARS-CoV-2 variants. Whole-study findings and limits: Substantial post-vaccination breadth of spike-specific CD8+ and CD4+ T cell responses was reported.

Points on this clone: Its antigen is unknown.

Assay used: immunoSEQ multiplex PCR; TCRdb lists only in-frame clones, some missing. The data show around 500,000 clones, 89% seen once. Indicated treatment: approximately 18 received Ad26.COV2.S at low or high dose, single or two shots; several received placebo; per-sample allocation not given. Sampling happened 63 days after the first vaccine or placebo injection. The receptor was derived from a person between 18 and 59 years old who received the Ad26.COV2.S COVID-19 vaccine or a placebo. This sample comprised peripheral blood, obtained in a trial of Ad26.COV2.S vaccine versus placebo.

The CDR3 DNA sequence: TGTGCCAGCAGCCGACAGGGGCCCTACGAGCAGTACTTC. Translating gives CASSRQGPYEQYF. The gene calls are TRBV6-2 or TRBV6-3 and TRBJ2-7, with 8 positions matching TRBD1. Trimming removed 6 bases from V and 2 bases from J; junction bases left unmatched: 3. Germline V gene lookup returns CDR1 MNHEY and CDR2 SVGEGT. The CDR3 runs 13 residues.